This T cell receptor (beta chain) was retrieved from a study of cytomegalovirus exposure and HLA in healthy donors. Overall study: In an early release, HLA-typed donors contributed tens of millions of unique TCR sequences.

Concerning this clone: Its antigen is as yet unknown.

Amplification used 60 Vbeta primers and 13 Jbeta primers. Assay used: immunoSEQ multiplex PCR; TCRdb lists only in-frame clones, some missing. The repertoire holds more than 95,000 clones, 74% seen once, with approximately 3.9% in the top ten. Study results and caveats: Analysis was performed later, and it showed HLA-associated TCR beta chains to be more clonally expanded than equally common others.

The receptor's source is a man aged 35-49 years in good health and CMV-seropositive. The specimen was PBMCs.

The CDR3 spells CASSLNRPPVSETQYF. The CDR3 region has the DNA TGTGCCAGCAGTTTGAACAGACCTCCAGTTTCAGAGACCCAGTACTTC. The chain uses TRBV2 and TRBJ2-5; D gene uncertain. CDR3 length: 16 residues. The germline V gene encodes CDR1 SNHLY and CDR2 FYNNEI. Deletions cut 5 bases from V and 4 bases from J, with 20 bases between.